This is a list of T cell receptor beta chains from one sample in a study of chemoradiotherapy in HPV16-positive cancers. The protocol was immunoSEQ multiplex PCR, while the TCRdb copy is restricted to in-frame clones and leaves out a portion. The sample shows 500 or so clones, roughly 82% of them seen only once. Sequencing used tumor tissue, obtained from a patient who underwent chemoradiotherapy. These receptors originate from a human donor with HPV-associated anogenital cancer. CDR3s include the opening cysteine and the closing phenylalanine or tryptophan. A D gene is named only where the DNA matches it firmly. Clone size, where shown, is once, few, many, or a class for clones that have expanded.

d_gene,abundance,j_gene,len,v_gene,CDR3aa,CDR3nt
TRBD1,.,TRBJ2-3,15,TRBV6-1,CATSDRGTGGDTQYF,TGTGCCACGTCGGACAGGGGCACGGGGGGAGATACGCAGTATTTT
.,.,TRBJ2-1,21,TRBV21-1,CASSKRTGLAGGARTYNEQFF,TGTGCCAGCAGCAAACGGACCGGACTAGCGGGAGGTGCGAGGACCTACAATGAGCAGTTCTTC
.,once,TRBJ2-7,13,TRBV28,CASSLSGAYEQYF,TGTGCCAGCAGTTTGTCGGGGGCCTACGAGCAGTACTTC
.,.,TRBJ1-4,16,TRBV5-8,CASSLGLTPGDEKLFF,TGTGCCAGCAGCTTGGGTCTGACCCCTGGAGATGAAAAACTGTTTTTT
.,.,TRBJ2-3,15,TRBV10-3,CAISKDSLMTDTQYF,TGTGCCATCAGTAAGGACAGCCTAATGACAGATACGCAGTATTTT
TRBD1,.,TRBJ1-5,14,TRBV7-9,CASSLGGQGQPQHF,TGTGCCAGCAGCTTAGGGGGACAGGGGCAGCCCCAGCATTTT
.,.,TRBJ1-1,11,TRBV6-4,CSTDSLTEAFF,TGTTCAACGGACAGCCTCACTGAAGCTTTCTTT
.,.,TRBJ1-2,14,TRBV28,CASSLQSPNYGYTF,TGTGCCAGCAGTTTGCAGTCTCCGAACTATGGCTACACCTTC
.,.,TRBJ2-3,12,TRBV7-8,CASSYGPLEQYF,TGTGCCAGCAGCTATGGGCCCCTGGAGCAGTATTTT
.,.,TRBJ2-2,13,TRBV9,CASSVGGTGELFF,TGTGCCAGCAGCGTAGGGGGCACCGGGGAGCTGTTTTTT
.,.,TRBJ2-7,11,TRBV7-9,CASSMLYEQYF,TGTGCCAGCAGCATGCTCTACGAGCAGTACTTC
.,.,TRBJ1-5,16,TRBV28,CASSIILRQPNQPQHF,TGTGCCAGCAGTATAATCCTCCGACAACCGAATCAGCCCCAGCATTTT
.,.,TRBJ2-3,14,TRBV7-2,CASSPGARTDTQYF,TGTGCCAGCAGTCCCGGGGCACGCACAGATACGCAGTATTTT
.,.,TRBJ1-1,13,TRBV30,CAWRGLGEAEAFF,TGTGCCTGGAGAGGGCTAGGTGAAGCTGAAGCTTTCTTT
.,hyperexpanded,TRBJ2-5,13,TRBV11-2,CASSFGGPETQYF,TGTGCCAGCAGCTTTGGTGGGCCCGAGACCCAGTACTTC
.,.,TRBJ1-1,15,TRBV9,CASSEEGAMNTEAFF,TGTGCCAGCAGCGAGGAGGGCGCAATGAACACTGAAGCTTTCTTT
.,once,TRBJ2-6,13,TRBV7-6,CAISQSRANVLTF,TGTGCCATCTCACAAAGTCGGGCCAACGTCCTGACTTTC
.,.,TRBJ2-7,12,TRBV28,CASRSTGYEQYF,TGTGCCAGCAGGTCGACGGGTTACGAGCAGTACTTC
.,.,TRBJ2-5,13,TRBV4-3,CASSRKVGGTQYF,TGCGCCAGCAGCCGCAAGGTTGGGGGGACCCAGTACTTC
.,.,TRBJ1-4,15,TRBV7-9,CASSLAVLPNEKLFF,TGTGCCAGCAGCTTAGCCGTGCTCCCAAATGAAAAACTGTTTTTT
.,.,TRBJ1-1,12,TRBV19,CASSIGGVRTFF,TGTGCCAGTAGTATAGGGGGGGTGAGGACTTTCTTT
TRBD1,few,TRBJ1-2,14,TRBV7-9,CASSATGTGNGYTF,TGTGCCAGCAGCGCCACCGGGACAGGGAATGGCTACACCTTC
.,.,TRBJ2-7,15,TRBV10-3,CAISEPGQVVDEQYF,TGTGCCATCAGTGAGCCCGGGCAGGTAGTCGACGAGCAGTACTTC